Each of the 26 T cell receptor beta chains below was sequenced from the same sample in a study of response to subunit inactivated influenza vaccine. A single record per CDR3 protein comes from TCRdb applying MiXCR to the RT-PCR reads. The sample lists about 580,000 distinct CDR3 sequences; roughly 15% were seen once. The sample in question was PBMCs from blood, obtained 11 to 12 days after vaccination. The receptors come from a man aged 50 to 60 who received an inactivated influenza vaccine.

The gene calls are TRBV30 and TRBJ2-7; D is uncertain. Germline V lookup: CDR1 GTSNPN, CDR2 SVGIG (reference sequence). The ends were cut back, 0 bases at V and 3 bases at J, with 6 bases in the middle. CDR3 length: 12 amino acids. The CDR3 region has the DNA TGTGCCTGGAGTGTGGACGTCTACGAGCAGTACTTC. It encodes CAWSVDVYEQYF.

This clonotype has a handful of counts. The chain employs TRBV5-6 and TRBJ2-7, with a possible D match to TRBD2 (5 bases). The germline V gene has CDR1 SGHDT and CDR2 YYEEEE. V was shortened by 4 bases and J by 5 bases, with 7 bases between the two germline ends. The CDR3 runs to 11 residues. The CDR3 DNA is TGTGCCAGCAGCCTGGAGGACGAGCAGTACTTC. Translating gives CASSLEDEQYF. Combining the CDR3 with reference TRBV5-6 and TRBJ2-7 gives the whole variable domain DAGVTQSPTHLIKTRGQQVTLRCSPKSGHDTVSWYQQALGQGPQFIFQYYEEEERQRGNFPDRFSGHQFPNYSSELNVNALLLGDSALYLCASSLEDEQYFGPGTRLTVT.

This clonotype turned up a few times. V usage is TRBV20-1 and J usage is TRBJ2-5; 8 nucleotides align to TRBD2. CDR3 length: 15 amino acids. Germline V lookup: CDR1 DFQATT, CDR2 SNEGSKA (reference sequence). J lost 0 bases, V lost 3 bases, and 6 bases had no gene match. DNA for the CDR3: TGCAGTGCTAGCCTCGGCGGGGGGTACCAAGAGACCCAGTACTTC. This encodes CSASLGGGYQETQYF.

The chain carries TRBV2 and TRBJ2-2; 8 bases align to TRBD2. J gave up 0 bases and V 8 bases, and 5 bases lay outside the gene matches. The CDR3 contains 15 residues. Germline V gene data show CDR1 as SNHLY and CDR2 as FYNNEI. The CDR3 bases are TGTGCCAGCTCGAGACTAGCGACGAACACCGGGGAGCTGTTTTTT. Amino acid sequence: CASSRLATNTGELFF.

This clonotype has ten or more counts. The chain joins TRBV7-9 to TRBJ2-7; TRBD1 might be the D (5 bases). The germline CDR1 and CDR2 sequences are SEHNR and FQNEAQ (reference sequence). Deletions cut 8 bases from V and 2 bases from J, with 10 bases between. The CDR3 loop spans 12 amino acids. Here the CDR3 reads CASGQGTYEQYF. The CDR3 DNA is TGTGCCAGCGGGCAGGGAACCTACGAGCAGTACTTC.

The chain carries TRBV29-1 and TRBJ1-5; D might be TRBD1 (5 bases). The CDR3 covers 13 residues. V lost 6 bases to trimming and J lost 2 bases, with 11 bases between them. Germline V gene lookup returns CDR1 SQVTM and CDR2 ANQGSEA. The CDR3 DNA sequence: TGCAGCGTCCAGGGCACGGGCAATCAGCCCCAGCATTTT. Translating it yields CSVQGTGNQPQHF. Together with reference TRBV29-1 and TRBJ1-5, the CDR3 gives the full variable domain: SAVISQKPSRDICQRGTSLTIQCQVDSQVTMMFWYRQQPGQSLTLIATANQGSEATYESGFVIDKFPISRPNLTFSTLTVSNMSPEDSSIYLCSVQGTGNQPQHFGDGTRLSIL.

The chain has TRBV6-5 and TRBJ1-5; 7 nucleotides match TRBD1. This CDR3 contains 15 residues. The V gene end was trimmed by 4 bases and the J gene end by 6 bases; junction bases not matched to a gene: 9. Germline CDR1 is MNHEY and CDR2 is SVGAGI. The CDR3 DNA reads TGTGCCAGCAGTTCCCAACAGGGGCCAGGTCAGCCCCAGCATTTT. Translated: CASSSQQGPGQPQHF.

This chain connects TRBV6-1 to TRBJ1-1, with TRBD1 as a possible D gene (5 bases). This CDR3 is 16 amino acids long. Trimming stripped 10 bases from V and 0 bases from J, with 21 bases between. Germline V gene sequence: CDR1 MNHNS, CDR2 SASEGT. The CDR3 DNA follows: TGTGCCAACTCGAAGAAGAGGGGCGCAATGAACACTGAAGCTTTCTTT. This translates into CANSKKRGAMNTEAFF.

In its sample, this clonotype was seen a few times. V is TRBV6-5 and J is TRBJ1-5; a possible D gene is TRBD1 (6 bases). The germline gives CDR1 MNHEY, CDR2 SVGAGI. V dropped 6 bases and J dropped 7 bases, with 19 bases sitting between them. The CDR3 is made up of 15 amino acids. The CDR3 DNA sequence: TGTGCCAGCAGCCACTCAGGGGACAAGGGGCAGCCCCAGCATTTT. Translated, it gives CASSHSGDKGQPQHF.

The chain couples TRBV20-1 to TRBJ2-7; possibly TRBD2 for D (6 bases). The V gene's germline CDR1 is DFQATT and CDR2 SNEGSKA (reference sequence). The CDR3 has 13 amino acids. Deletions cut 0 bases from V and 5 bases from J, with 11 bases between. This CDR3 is CSARDWRGHEQYF. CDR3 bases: TGCAGTGCTAGAGATTGGAGGGGCCACGAGCAGTACTTC.

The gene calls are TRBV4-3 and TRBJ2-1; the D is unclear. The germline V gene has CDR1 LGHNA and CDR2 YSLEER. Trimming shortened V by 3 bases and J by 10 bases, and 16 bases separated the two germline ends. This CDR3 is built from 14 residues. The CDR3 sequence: CASSQISAMEEQFF. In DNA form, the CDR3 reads TGCGCCAGCAGCCAGATTTCCGCGATGGAGGAGCAGTTCTTC.

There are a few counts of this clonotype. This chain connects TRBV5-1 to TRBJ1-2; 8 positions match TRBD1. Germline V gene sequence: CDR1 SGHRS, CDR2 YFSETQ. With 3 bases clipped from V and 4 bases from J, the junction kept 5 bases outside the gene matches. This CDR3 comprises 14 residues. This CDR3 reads CASSSTGGSYGYTF. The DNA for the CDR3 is TGCGCCAGCAGCTCTACAGGGGGTAGCTATGGCTACACCTTC. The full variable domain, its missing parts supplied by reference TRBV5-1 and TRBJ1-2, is KAGVTQTPRYLIKTRGQQVTLSCSPISGHRSVSWYQQTPGQGLQFLFEYFSETQRNKGNFPGRFSGRQFSNSRSEMNVSTLELGDSALYLCASSSTGGSYGYTFGSGTRLTVV.

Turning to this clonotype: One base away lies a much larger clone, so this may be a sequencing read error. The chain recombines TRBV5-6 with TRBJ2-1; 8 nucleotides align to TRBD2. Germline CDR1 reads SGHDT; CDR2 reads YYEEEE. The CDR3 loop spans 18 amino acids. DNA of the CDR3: TGTGCCAACAGCTTGTTAGTTTCGACTAGCGTCTTGGGAAATGAGCAGTTCTTC. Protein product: CANSLLVSTSVLGNEQFF.

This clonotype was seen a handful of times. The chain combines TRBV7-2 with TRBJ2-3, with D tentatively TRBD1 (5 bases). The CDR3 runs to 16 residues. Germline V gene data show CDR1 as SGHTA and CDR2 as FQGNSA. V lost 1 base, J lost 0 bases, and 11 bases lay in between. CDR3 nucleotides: TGTGCCAGCAGCTTAGGTGACAGCTCTAGCACAGATACGCAGTATTTT. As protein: CASSLGDSSSTDTQYF.

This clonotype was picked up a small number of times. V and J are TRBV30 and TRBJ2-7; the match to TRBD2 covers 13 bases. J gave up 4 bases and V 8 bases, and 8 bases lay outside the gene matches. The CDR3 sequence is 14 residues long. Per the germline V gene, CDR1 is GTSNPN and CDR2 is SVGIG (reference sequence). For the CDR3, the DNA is TGTGCCGCGCGAAGGACTAGCGGGAGTTACGAGCAGTACTTC. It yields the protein CAARRTSGSYEQYF. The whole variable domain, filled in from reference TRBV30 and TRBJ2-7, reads SQTIHQWPATLVQPVGSPLSLECTVEGTSNPNLYWYRQAAGRGLQLLFYSVGIGQISSEVPQNLSASRPQDRQFILSSKKLLLSDSGFYLCAARRTSGSYEQYFGPGTRLTVT.

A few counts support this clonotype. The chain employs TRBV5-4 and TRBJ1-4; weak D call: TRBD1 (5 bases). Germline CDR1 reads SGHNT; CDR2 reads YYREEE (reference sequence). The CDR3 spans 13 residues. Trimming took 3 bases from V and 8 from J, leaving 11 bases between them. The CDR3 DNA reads TGTGCCAGCAGCTCAGGGTTGAGCGAAAAACTGTTTTTT. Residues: CASSSGLSEKLFF.

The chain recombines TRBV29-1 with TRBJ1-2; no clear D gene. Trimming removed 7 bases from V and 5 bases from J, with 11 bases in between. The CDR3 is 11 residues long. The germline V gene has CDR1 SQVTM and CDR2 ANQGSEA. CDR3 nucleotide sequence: TGCAGCGGCCAAACCAGTTATGGCTACACCTTC. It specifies CSGQTSYGYTF.

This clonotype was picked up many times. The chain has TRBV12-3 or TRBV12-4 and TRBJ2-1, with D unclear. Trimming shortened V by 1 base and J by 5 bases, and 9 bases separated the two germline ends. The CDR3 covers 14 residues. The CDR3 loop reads CASSLGTKNNEQFF. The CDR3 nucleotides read TGTGCCAGCAGTTTAGGGACGAAAAACAATGAGCAGTTCTTC.

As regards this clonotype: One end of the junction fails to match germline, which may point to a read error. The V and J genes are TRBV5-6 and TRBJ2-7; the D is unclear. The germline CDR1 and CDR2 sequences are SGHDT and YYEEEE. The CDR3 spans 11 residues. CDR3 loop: CASCFGYEQYF. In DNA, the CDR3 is TGTGCCAGCTGCTTCGGGTACGAGCAGTACTTC.

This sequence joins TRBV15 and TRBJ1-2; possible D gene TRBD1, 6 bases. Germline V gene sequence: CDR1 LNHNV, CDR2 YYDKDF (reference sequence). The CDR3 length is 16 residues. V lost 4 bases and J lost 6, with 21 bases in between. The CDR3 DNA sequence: TGTGCCACCAGCAAAAGACCGGGACATGGAAAAGATGGCTACACCTTC. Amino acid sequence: CATSKRPGHGKDGYTF.

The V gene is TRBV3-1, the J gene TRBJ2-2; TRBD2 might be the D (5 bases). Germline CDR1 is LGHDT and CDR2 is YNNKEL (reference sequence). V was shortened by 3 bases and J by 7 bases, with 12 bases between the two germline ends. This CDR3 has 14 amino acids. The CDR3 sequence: CASSQPVAGGELFF. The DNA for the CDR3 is TGTGCCAGCAGCCAGCCGGTGGCGGGCGGGGAGCTGTTTTTT.

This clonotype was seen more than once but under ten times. The CDR3 DNA follows: TGTGCCAGCAGCTTAGACCTGTTAGGTACGCAGTATTTT. The encoded protein is CASSLDLLGTQYF. V is TRBV7-9 and J is TRBJ2-3; D remains unclear. V shed 1 base and J shed 8 bases, with 10 bases lying between them. The CDR3 runs 13 residues. CDR1 and CDR2 from the germline V gene are SEHNR and FQNEAQ (reference sequence).

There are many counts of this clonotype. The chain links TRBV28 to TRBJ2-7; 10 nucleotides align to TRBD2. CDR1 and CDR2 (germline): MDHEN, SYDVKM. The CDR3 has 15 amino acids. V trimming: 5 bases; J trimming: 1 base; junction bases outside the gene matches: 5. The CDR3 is CASSPSGRGSYEQYF. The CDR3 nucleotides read TGTGCCAGCAGTCCTAGCGGGAGAGGGTCCTACGAGCAGTACTTC.

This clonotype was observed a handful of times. CDR3 sequence: CAISVAGGQETQYF. CDR3 coding DNA: TGTGCCATCAGTGTGGCAGGGGGTCAAGAGACCCAGTACTTC. J is TRBJ2-5 and V is TRBV10-3; 7 bases map to TRBD1. V lost 4 bases, J lost 2 bases, and 4 bases stayed unmatched. This CDR3 is built from 14 residues. Germline V gene data show CDR1 as ENHRY and CDR2 as SYGVKD.

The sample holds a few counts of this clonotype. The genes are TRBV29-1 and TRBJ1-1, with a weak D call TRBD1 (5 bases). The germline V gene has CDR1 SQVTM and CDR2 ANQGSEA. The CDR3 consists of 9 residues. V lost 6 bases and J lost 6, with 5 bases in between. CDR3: CSVGPEAFF. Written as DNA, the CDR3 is TGCAGCGTGGGGCCTGAAGCTTTCTTT.

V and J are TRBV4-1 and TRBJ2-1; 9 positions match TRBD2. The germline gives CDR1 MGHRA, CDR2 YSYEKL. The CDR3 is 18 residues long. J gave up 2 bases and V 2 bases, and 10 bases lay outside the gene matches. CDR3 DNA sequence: TGCGCCAGCAGCCAACCAAGTTTAGCGGGAGTCACCTACAATGAGCAGTTCTTC. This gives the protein CASSQPSLAGVTYNEQFF.